A selection of T cell receptor beta chains follows, all from one sample in a study of T-cell memory formation after mild COVID-19. TCRdb reanalysed the 5' RACE reads using MiXCR and keeps one entry per CDR3 protein. The repertoire holds more than 250,000 distinct CDR3 sequences, with over 15% as singletons. Sequencing was performed on PBMCs or a T cell subset sorted from them (not recorded which). The receptors here all came from a man aged 18 to 30 who had mild COVID-19 (a few samples of this study predate the infection). Cell type and time point are not known. Each CDR3 is given with its conserved first and last residue. D genes are given only for firm matches. Clone size is given for some rows only: seen once, a few or many times, or a class if the clone is expanded.

V gene: TRBV11-2; J gene: TRBJ2-2; clone size: few; D gene: .; CDR3 protein: CASSLAGTTTGELFF; CDR3 DNA: TGTGCCAGCAGCTTAGCCGGGACCACAACCGGGGAGCTGTTTTTT
V gene: TRBV2; J gene: TRBJ1-5; clone size: few; D gene: .; CDR3 protein: CASSPAGVSGNQPQHF; CDR3 DNA: TGTGCCAGCAGCCCCGCAGGGGTTTCTGGCAATCAGCCCCAGCATTTT
V gene: TRBV7-9; J gene: TRBJ1-1; clone size: few; D gene: .; CDR3 protein: CASSRGGVGVTEAFF; CDR3 DNA: TGTGCCAGCAGCCGGGGTGGGGTGGGTGTTACTGAAGCTTTCTTT
V gene: TRBV5-1; J gene: TRBJ1-6; clone size: .; D gene: .; CDR3 protein: CASGLGNSPLHF; CDR3 DNA: TGCGCCTCCGGGCTGGGCAATTCACCCCTCCACTTT
V gene: TRBV21-1; J gene: TRBJ2-1; clone size: .; D gene: .; CDR3 protein: CASSKDRGEWNEQFF; CDR3 DNA: TGTGCCAGCAGCAAAGACAGGGGGGAGTGGAATGAGCAGTTCTTC
V gene: TRBV5-1; J gene: TRBJ2-1; clone size: .; D gene: TRBD1; CDR3 protein: CASSFSGTGGDEQFF; CDR3 DNA: TGCGCCAGCAGCTTTTCCGGGACAGGGGGCGATGAGCAGTTCTTC
V gene: TRBV10-3; J gene: TRBJ2-2; clone size: few; D gene: .; CDR3 protein: CATRRDSAGELFF; CDR3 DNA: TGTGCCACCCGACGGGATAGCGCCGGGGAGCTGTTTTTT
V gene: TRBV12-3/TRBV12-4; J gene: TRBJ2-5; clone size: few; D gene: .; CDR3 protein: CASSFEGGRETQYF; CDR3 DNA: TGTGCCAGCAGTTTTGAAGGGGGTCGAGAGACCCAGTACTTC
V gene: TRBV20-1; J gene: TRBJ2-1; clone size: .; D gene: .; CDR3 protein: CSATGTEQFF; CDR3 DNA: TGCAGTGCTACAGGGACTGAGCAGTTCTTC
V gene: TRBV3-1; J gene: TRBJ1-1; clone size: few; D gene: .; CDR3 protein: CASSQGGAEAFF; CDR3 DNA: TGTGCCAGCAGCCAAGGGGGTGCTGAAGCTTTCTTT
V gene: TRBV20-1; J gene: TRBJ2-5; clone size: .; D gene: .; CDR3 protein: CSASGDRETQYF; CDR3 DNA: TGCAGTGCTTCGGGAGACAGGGAGACCCAGTACTTC
V gene: TRBV12-3/TRBV12-4; J gene: TRBJ2-7; clone size: many; D gene: .; CDR3 protein: CASSPRLNSYEQYF; CDR3 DNA: TGTGCCAGCAGCCCCCGACTAAACTCCTACGAGCAGTACTTC
V gene: TRBV7-2; J gene: TRBJ1-2; clone size: .; D gene: TRBD1; CDR3 protein: CASSFGQGAHGYTF; CDR3 DNA: TGTGCCAGCAGCTTTGGACAGGGGGCGCATGGCTACACCTTC
V gene: TRBV5-1; J gene: TRBJ1-2; clone size: .; D gene: .; CDR3 protein: CASSLIDRTYGYTF; CDR3 DNA: TGCGCCAGCAGCTTAATCGACAGGACCTATGGCTACACCTTC
V gene: TRBV5-1; J gene: TRBJ1-3; clone size: .; D gene: TRBD1; CDR3 protein: CASSSQGPSSGNTIYF; CDR3 DNA: TGCGCCAGCAGCTCACAGGGGCCGAGCTCTGGAAACACCATATATTTT
V gene: TRBV10-3; J gene: TRBJ2-3; clone size: .; D gene: TRBD2; CDR3 protein: CAISPGLAGADTQYF; CDR3 DNA: TGTGCCATCAGCCCGGGACTAGCGGGGGCAGATACGCAGTATTTT
V gene: TRBV20-1; J gene: TRBJ2-3; clone size: .; D gene: TRBD2; CDR3 protein: CSARALVAGGLGDTQYF; CDR3 DNA: TGCAGTGCTAGAGCTTTGGTAGCGGGGGGGCTTGGAGATACGCAGTATTTT
V gene: TRBV6-5; J gene: TRBJ2-7; clone size: once; D gene: .; CDR3 protein: CASSQRSRGDEQYF; CDR3 DNA: TGTGCCAGCAGCCAGAGGTCGAGGGGCGACGAGCAGTACTTC
V gene: TRBV12-3/TRBV12-4; J gene: TRBJ2-5; clone size: .; D gene: TRBD1; CDR3 protein: CASSLVRTGGQETQYF; CDR3 DNA: TGTGCCAGCAGTTTAGTAAGGACAGGGGGCCAAGAGACCCAGTACTTC
V gene: TRBV10-3; J gene: TRBJ2-3; clone size: many; D gene: TRBD1; CDR3 protein: CAISESGQGRDTQYF; CDR3 DNA: TGTGCCATCAGTGAGTCCGGACAGGGCAGAGATACGCAGTATTTT
V gene: TRBV12-5; J gene: TRBJ1-3; clone size: .; D gene: .; CDR3 protein: CASSGGGSGNTIYF; CDR3 DNA: TGTGCTAGTTCTGGAGGAGGCTCTGGAAACACCATATATTTT
V gene: TRBV7-6; J gene: TRBJ2-2; clone size: few; D gene: .; CDR3 protein: CASSLAGGEYTGELFF; CDR3 DNA: TGTGCCAGCAGCTTAGCGGGGGGTGAATACACCGGGGAGCTGTTTTTT
V gene: TRBV6-5; J gene: TRBJ1-2; clone size: many; D gene: .; CDR3 protein: CASSYSGDPYGYTF; CDR3 DNA: TGTGCCAGCAGTTACTCGGGGGACCCCTATGGCTACACCTTC
V gene: TRBV12-3/TRBV12-4; J gene: TRBJ1-5; clone size: .; D gene: TRBD1; CDR3 protein: CASSLTGGFQPQHF; CDR3 DNA: TGTGCCAGCAGTTTAACAGGGGGCTTTCAGCCCCAGCATTTT
V gene: TRBV7-9; J gene: TRBJ1-1; clone size: .; D gene: .; CDR3 protein: CASSFQGSNTEAFF; CDR3 DNA: TGTGCCAGCAGCTTTCAGGGGTCTAACACTGAAGCTTTCTTT
V gene: TRBV7-9; J gene: TRBJ2-1; clone size: few; D gene: .; CDR3 protein: CASRLGGGANEQFF; CDR3 DNA: TGTGCCAGCAGGTTGGGGGGCGGGGCCAATGAGCAGTTCTTC